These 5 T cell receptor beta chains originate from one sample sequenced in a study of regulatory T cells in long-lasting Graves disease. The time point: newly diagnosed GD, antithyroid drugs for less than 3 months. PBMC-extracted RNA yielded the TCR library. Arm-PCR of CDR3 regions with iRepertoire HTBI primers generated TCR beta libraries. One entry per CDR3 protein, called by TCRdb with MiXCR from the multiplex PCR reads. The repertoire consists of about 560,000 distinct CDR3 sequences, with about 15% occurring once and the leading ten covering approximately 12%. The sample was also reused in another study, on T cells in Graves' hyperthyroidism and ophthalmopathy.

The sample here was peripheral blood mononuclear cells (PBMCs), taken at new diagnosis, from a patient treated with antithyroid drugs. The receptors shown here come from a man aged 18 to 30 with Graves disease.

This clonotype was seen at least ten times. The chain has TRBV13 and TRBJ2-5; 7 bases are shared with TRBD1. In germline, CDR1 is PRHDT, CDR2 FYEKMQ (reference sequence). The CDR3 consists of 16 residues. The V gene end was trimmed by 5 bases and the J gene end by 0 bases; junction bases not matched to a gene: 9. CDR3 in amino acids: CASSPSGGRYQETQYF. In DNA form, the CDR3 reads TGTGCCAGCAGCCCTTCAGGGGGACGGTACCAAGAGACCCAGTACTTC. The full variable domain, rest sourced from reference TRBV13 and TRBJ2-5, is AAGVIQSPRHLIKEKRETATLKCYPIPRHDTVYWYQQGPGQDPQFLISFYEKMQSDKGSIPDRFSAQQFSDYHSELNMSSLELGDSALYFCASSPSGGRYQETQYFGPGTRLLVL.

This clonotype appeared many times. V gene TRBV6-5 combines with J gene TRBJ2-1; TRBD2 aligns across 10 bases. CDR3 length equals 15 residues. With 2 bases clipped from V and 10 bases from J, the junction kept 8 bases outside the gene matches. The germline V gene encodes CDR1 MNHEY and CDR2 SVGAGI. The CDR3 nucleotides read TGTGCCAGCAGTTACGTAGCTAGCGGGGGAGAGGAGCAGTTCTTC. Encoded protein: CASSYVASGGEEQFF.

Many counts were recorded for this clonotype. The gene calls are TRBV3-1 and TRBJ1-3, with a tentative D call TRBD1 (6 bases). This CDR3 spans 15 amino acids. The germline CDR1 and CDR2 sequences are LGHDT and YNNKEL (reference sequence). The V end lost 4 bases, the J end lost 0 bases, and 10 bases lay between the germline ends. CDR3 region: CASSLDRYSGNTIYF. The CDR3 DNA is TGTGCCAGCAGCCTGGACAGATACTCTGGAAACACCATATATTTT.

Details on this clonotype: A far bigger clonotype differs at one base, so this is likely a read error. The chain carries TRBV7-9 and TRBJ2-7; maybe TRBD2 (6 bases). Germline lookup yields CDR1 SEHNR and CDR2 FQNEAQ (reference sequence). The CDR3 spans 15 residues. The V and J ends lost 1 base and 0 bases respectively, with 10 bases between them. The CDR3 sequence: CASSLGDSSSYEQYF. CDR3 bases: TGTGCCAGCAGCTTAGGGGACTCGTCCTCCTACGAGCAGTACTTC.

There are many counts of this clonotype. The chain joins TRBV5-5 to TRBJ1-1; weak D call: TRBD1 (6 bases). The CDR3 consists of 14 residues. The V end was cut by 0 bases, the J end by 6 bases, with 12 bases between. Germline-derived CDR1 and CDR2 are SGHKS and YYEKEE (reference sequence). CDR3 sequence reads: CASSLGDGGPEAFF. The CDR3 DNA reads TGTGCCAGCAGCTTGGGTGACGGGGGCCCTGAAGCTTTCTTT. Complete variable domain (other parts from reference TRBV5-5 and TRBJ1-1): DAGVTQSPTHLIKTRGQQVTLRCSPISGHKSVSWYQQVLGQGPQFIFQYYEKEERGRGNFPDRFSARQFPNYSSELNVNALLLGDSALYLCASSLGDGGPEAFFGQGTRLTVV.